This TCR beta chain was profiled in a study of CD8 T cells in Susac syndrome. The CDR3 length is 13 residues. CDR1 and CDR2 from the germline V gene are MNHEY and SMNVEV (reference sequence). J gave up 1 base and V 6 bases, and 1 base lay outside the gene matches. The RNA input was about 0.5 to 1 ug, and it was reverse transcribed with random hexamers. Multiplex immunoSEQ PCR targeted 54 Vbeta and 13 Jbeta TCR beta segments. Using its own MiXCR run on the immunoSEQ multiplex PCR reads, TCRdb lists one record per CDR3 protein. The data show 150,000 to 250,000 distinct CDR3 sequences, with nearly 95% seen just once and approximately 0.097% held by the top ten.

This sequence originates from a human donor with multiple sclerosis. Sequenced sample: CD4+ T cells from PBMCs. This sequence joins TRBV27 and TRBJ2-3; 7 bases map to TRBD1. The CDR3 here is CASSGQGTDTQYF. CDR3 nucleotides: TGTGCCAGCAGCGGACAGGGCACAGATACGCAGTATTTT.